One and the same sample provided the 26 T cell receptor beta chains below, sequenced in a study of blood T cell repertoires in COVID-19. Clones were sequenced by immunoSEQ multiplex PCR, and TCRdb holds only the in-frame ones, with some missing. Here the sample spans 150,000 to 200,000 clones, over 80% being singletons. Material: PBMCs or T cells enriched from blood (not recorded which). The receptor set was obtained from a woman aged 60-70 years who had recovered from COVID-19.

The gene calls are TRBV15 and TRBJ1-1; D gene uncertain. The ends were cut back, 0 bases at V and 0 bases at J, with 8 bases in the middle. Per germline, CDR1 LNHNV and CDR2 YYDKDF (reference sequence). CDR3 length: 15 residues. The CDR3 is CATSRDPIMNTEAFF. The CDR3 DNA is TGTGCCACCAGCAGAGACCCCATCATGAACACTGAAGCTTTCTTT.

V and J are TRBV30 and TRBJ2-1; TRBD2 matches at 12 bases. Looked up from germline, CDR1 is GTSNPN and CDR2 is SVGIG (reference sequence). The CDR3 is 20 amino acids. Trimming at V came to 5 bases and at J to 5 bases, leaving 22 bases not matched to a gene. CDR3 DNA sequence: TGTGCCTGGGGCCGGGCCCTGACTAGCGGGGGTGGCTCCTTCGACAATGAGCAGTTCTTC. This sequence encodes CAWGRALTSGGGSFDNEQFF.

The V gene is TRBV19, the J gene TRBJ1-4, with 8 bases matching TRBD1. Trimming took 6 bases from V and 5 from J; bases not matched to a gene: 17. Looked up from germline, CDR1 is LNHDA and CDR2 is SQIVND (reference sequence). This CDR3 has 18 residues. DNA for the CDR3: TGTGCCAGTAGACCAATCGGCCGTGGTGGGACAGGAAATGAAAAACTGTTTTTT. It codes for CASRPIGRGGTGNEKLFF.

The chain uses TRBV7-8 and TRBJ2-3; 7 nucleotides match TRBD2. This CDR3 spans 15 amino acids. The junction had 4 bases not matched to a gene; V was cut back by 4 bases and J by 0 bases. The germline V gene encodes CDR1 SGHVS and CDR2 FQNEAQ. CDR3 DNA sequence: TGTGCCAGCAGCTCCGGGCGGGGGAGCACAGATACGCAGTATTTT. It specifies CASSSGRGSTDTQYF.

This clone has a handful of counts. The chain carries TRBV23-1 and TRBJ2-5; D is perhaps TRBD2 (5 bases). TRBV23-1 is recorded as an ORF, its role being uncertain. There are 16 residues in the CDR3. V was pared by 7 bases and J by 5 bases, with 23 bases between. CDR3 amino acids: CASTKDAGLFGETQYF. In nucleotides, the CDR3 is TGCGCCAGCACCAAGGACGCGGGCTTGTTTGGGGAGACCCAGTACTTC.

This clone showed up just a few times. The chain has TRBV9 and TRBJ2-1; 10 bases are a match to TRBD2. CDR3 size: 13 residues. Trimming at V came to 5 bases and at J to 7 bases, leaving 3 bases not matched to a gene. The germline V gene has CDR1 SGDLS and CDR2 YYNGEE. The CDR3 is CASSLAGGNEQFF. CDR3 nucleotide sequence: TGTGCCAGCAGTTTAGCGGGGGGAAATGAGCAGTTCTTC.

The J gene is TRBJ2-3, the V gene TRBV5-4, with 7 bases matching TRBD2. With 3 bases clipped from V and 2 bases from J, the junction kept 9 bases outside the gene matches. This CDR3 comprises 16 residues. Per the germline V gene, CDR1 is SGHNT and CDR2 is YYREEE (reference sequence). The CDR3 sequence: CASSSKAGSLTDTQYF. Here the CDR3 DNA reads TGTGCCAGCAGCTCGAAAGCGGGATCCCTCACAGATACGCAGTATTTT.

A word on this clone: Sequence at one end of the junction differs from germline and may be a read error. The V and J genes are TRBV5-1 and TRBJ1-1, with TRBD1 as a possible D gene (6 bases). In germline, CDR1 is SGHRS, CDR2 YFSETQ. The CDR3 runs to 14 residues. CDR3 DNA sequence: TGCGCCAGCAGCTTGACCACAGGGAACCCTGAAGCTTTCTTT. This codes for CASSLTTGNPEAFF. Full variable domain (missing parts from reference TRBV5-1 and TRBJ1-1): KAGVTQTPRYLIKTRGQQVTLSCSPISGHRSVSWYQQTPGQGLQFLFEYFSETQRNKGNFPGRFSGRQFSNSRSEMNVSTLELGDSALYLCASSLTTGNPEAFFGQGTRLTVV.

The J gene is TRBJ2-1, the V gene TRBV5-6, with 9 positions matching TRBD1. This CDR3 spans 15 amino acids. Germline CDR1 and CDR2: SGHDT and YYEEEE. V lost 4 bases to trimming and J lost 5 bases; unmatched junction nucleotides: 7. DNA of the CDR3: TGTGCCAGCAGCCGCCAAGACAGGGGGAACAATGAGCAGTTCTTC. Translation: CASSRQDRGNNEQFF.

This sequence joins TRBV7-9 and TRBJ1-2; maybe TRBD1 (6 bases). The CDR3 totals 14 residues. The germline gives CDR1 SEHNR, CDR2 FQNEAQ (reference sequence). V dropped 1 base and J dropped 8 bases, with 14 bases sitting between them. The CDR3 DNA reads TGTGCCAGCAGCTTAGAGGCAGGGGCGAGCGGCTACACCTTC. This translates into CASSLEAGASGYTF.

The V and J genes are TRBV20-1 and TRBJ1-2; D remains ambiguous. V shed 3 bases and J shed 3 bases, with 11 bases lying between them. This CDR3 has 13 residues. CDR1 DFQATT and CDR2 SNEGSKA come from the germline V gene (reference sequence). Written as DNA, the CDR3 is TGCAGTGCTAGTTCGCCTACCGACTATGGCTACACCTTC. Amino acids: CSASSPTDYGYTF.

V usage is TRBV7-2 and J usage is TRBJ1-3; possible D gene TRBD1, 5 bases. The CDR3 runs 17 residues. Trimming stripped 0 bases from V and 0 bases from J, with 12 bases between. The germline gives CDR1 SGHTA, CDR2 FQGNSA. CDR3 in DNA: TGTGCCAGCAGCTTAGCAGGGACTCCCGGCTCTGGAAACACCATATATTTT. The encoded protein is CASSLAGTPGSGNTIYF.

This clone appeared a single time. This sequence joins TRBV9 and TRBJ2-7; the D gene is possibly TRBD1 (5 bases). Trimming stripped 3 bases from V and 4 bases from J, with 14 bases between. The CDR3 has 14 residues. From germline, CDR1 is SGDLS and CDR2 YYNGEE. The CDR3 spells CASSGTGGAYEQYF. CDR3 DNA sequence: TGTGCCAGCAGCGGAACAGGTGGGGCGTACGAGCAGTACTTC.

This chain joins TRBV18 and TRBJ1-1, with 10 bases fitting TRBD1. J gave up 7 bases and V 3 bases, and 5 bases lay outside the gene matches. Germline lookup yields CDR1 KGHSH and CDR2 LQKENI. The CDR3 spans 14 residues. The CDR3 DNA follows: TGTGCCAGCTCACCGGGACAGGGGATGGGTGAAGCTTTCTTT. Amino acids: CASSPGQGMGEAFF.

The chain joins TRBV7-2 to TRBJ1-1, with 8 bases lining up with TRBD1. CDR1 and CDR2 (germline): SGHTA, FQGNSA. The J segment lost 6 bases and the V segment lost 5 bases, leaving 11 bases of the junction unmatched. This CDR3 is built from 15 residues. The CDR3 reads CASSRRQGMGAEAFF. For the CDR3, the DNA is TGTGCCAGCAGCAGAAGACAGGGGATGGGGGCTGAAGCTTTCTTT.

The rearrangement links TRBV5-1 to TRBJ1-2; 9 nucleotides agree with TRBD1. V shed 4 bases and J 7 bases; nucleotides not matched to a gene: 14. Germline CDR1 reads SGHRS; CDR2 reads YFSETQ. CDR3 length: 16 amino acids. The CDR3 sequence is CASSDNPGQGLLGYTF. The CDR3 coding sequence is TGCGCCAGCAGCGACAACCCGGGACAGGGCCTCCTTGGCTACACCTTC.

CDR3 bases: TGCGCCAGCAGCTTACTTTTGGGACAAACGATAGAGCTACAAGAGACCCAGTACTTC. Its translation: CASSLLLGQTIELQETQYF. The chain carries TRBV5-1 and TRBJ2-5; TRBD1 is a possible D gene (6 bases). V was clipped by 2 bases and J by 2 bases, with 25 bases between them. The CDR3 is 19 amino acids. Germline V gene lookup returns CDR1 SGHRS and CDR2 YFSETQ.

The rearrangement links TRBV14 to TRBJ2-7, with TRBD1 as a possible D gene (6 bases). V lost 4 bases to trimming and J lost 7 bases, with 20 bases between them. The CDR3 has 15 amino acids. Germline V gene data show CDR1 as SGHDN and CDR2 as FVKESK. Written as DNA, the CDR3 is TGTGCCAGCAGCCGTCGTCGGTCAGGGGTGGGGGAGCAGTACTTC. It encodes CASSRRRSGVGEQYF.

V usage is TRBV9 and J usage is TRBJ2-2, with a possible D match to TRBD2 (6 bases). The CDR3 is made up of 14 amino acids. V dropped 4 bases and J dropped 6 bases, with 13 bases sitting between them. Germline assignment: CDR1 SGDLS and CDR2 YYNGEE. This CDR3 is CASSPRRAAGELFF. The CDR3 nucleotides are TGTGCCAGCAGCCCCCGGAGGGCAGCCGGGGAGCTGTTTTTT.

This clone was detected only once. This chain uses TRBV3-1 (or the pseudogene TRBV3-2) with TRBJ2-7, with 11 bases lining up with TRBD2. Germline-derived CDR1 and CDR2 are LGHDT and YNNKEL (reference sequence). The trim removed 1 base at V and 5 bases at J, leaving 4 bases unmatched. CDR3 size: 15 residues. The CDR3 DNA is TGTGCCAGCAGCCAAGCCCTTAGCGGGAGGGACGAGCAGTACTTC. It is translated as CASSQALSGRDEQYF.

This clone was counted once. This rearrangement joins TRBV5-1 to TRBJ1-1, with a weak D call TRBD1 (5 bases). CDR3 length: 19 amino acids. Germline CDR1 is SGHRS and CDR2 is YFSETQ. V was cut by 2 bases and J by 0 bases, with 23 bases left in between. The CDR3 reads CASSFRTPGLSYMNTEAFF. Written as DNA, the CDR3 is TGCGCCAGCAGCTTTCGGACACCGGGCCTCTCCTACATGAACACTGAAGCTTTCTTT.

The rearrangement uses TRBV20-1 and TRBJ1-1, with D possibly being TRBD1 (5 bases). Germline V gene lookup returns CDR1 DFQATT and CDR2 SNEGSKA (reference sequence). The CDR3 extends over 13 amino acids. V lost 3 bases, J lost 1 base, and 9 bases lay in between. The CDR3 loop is CSASSQGNTEAFF. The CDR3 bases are TGCAGTGCTAGTAGTCAGGGGAACACTGAAGCTTTCTTT.

Here the CDR3 reads CASTVDTGRGNTIYF. CDR3 nucleotide sequence: TGCGCCAGCACCGTGGACACAGGAAGGGGAAACACCATATATTTT. The V call is TRBV10-2, the J call TRBJ1-3; maybe TRBD1 (5 bases). Trimming removed 7 bases at V and 4 bases at J, with 17 bases between. The CDR3 contains 15 residues. Germline V CDR1 and CDR2: WSHSY, SAAADI.

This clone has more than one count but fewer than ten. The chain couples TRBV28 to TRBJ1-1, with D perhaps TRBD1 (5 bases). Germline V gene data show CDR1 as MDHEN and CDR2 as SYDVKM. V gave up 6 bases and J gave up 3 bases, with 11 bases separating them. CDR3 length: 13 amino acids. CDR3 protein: CASSLGQDTEAFF. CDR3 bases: TGTGCCAGCAGCCTAGGACAAGACACTGAAGCTTTCTTT.

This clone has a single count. CDR3 DNA sequence: TGCGCCAGCAGCTTGGGACCTCGACTCGGGGGAACCGGGGAGCTGTTTTTT. Its translation is CASSLGPRLGGTGELFF. V usage is TRBV5-1 and J usage is TRBJ2-2; weak D call: TRBD2 (6 bases). There are 17 residues in the CDR3. Per germline, CDR1 SGHRS and CDR2 YFSETQ. V was shortened by 0 bases and J by 5 bases, with 17 bases between the two germline ends.

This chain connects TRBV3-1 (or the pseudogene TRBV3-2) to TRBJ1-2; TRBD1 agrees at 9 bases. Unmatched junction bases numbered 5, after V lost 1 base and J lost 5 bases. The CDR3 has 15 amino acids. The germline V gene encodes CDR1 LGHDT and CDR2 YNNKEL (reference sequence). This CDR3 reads CASSQGRDRAYGYTF. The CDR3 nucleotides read TGTGCCAGCAGCCAAGGTCGGGACAGGGCATATGGCTACACCTTC.